This is a list of T cell receptor beta chains from one sample in a study of identical twins. TCRdb itself ran the 5' RACE reads through MiXCR, one entry per CDR3 protein. The sample yields about 470,000 distinct CDR3 sequences, 24% seen once. The same data also contributed to another study, on T cells expressing NK-cell markers.

The material sequenced was CD4+ T cells sorted from blood. These receptors all come from a young woman in good health. Each CDR3 is given with its conserved first and last residue. The order of the fields is J gene, clone size, V gene, D gene, CDR3 DNA, CDR3 protein. The D gene is left open where the match is weak. Rows may omit the clone size; those that give it use once, few, many or a size class.

J gene: TRBJ2-7
clone size: few
V gene: TRBV5-8
D gene: TRBD1
CDR3 DNA: TGTGCCAGCAGCTTGGCCCCCGGGACAGCTCTCTACGAGCAGTACTTC
CDR3 protein: CASSLAPGTALYEQYF

J gene: TRBJ1-6
clone size: -
V gene: TRBV12-3/TRBV12-4
D gene: TRBD1
CDR3 DNA: TGTGCCAGCAGTGGCGGTGGGACAGCGAGCAATTCACCCCTCCACTTT
CDR3 protein: CASSGGGTASNSPLHF

J gene: TRBJ2-7
clone size: -
V gene: TRBV20-1
D gene: -
CDR3 DNA: TGCAGTGCTAGAGTCGCAGGGGGGTACTACGAGCAGTACTTC
CDR3 protein: CSARVAGGYYEQYF

J gene: TRBJ2-3
clone size: many
V gene: TRBV12-3/TRBV12-4
D gene: -
CDR3 DNA: TGTGCCAGCAGTTTATTCGAAACAGATACGCAGTATTTT
CDR3 protein: CASSLFETDTQYF

J gene: TRBJ2-7
clone size: -
V gene: TRBV3-1
D gene: TRBD1
CDR3 DNA: TGTGCCAGCAGCCAATCGGGGGGGACAGGGGGCGAGCAGTACTTC
CDR3 protein: CASSQSGGTGGEQYF

J gene: TRBJ2-3
clone size: -
V gene: TRBV27
D gene: -
CDR3 DNA: TGTGCCCATGCTGGCACAGGGAGCACAGATACGCAGTATTTT
CDR3 protein: CAHAGTGSTDTQYF

J gene: TRBJ2-7
clone size: many
V gene: TRBV28
D gene: -
CDR3 DNA: TGTGCCAGCAGTTCTACGCGCTACGAGCAGTACTTC
CDR3 protein: CASSSTRYEQYF

J gene: TRBJ2-1
clone size: -
V gene: TRBV5-1
D gene: -
CDR3 DNA: TGCGCCAGCAGCTGGGGGGGCCGGGATGAGCAGTTCTTC
CDR3 protein: CASSWGGRDEQFF

J gene: TRBJ2-1
clone size: -
V gene: TRBV12-3/TRBV12-4
D gene: -
CDR3 DNA: TGTGCCAGCACATCGGGGCGTCGAACTCCCCGGTTCTTC
CDR3 protein: CASTSGRRTPRFF

J gene: TRBJ2-5
clone size: -
V gene: TRBV18
D gene: -
CDR3 DNA: TGTGCCAGCTCCCTTAACCGGGACAATCAAGAGACCCAGTACTTC
CDR3 protein: CASSLNRDNQETQYF

J gene: TRBJ2-3
clone size: few
V gene: TRBV4-1
D gene: -
CDR3 DNA: TGCGCCAGCAGCCAAGACGGTGGGAGGCCCACAGATACGCAGTATTTT
CDR3 protein: CASSQDGGRPTDTQYF

J gene: TRBJ2-7
clone size: few
V gene: TRBV5-1
D gene: -
CDR3 DNA: TGCGCCAGCAGCTCGGCAGGGGCGCAGCAGTACTTC
CDR3 protein: CASSSAGAQQYF

J gene: TRBJ2-2
clone size: few
V gene: TRBV9
D gene: TRBD1
CDR3 DNA: TGTGCCAGCACCTATGATCCGGGACAGGGTCAAACCGGGGAGCTGTTTTTT
CDR3 protein: CASTYDPGQGQTGELFF

J gene: TRBJ2-2
clone size: few
V gene: TRBV4-2
D gene: TRBD2
CDR3 DNA: TGTGCCAGCAGCCAAGAGGGACTAGCCAGGCTGTTTTTT
CDR3 protein: CASSQEGLARLFF

J gene: TRBJ2-3
clone size: -
V gene: TRBV5-1
D gene: -
CDR3 DNA: TGCGCCAGCAGCGAGGGGACCATGGCGGATACGCAGTATTTT
CDR3 protein: CASSEGTMADTQYF

J gene: TRBJ1-4
clone size: -
V gene: TRBV7-9
D gene: -
CDR3 DNA: TGTGCCAGCAGCTTCCCAAGTACAACTAATGAAAAACTGTTTTTT
CDR3 protein: CASSFPSTTNEKLFF

J gene: TRBJ2-6
clone size: -
V gene: TRBV4-3
D gene: -
CDR3 DNA: TGCGCCAGCAGCCAAGTGTGGTCAGGGGCTGGGGCCAACGTCCTGACTTTC
CDR3 protein: CASSQVWSGAGANVLTF

J gene: TRBJ1-1
clone size: -
V gene: TRBV20-1
D gene: -
CDR3 DNA: TGCAGTGCTAGGAGACCTGATACTGAAGCTTTCTTT
CDR3 protein: CSARRPDTEAFF

J gene: TRBJ1-1
clone size: few
V gene: TRBV3-1
D gene: -
CDR3 DNA: TGTGCCAGCAGCCAAGATCTGGTGAACACTGAAGCTTTCTTT
CDR3 protein: CASSQDLVNTEAFF

J gene: TRBJ2-3
clone size: few
V gene: TRBV12-3/TRBV12-4
D gene: TRBD2
CDR3 DNA: TGTGCCAGCAGTTCGAGCGGGGGGCCCTCAGATACGCAGTATTTT
CDR3 protein: CASSSSGGPSDTQYF

J gene: TRBJ2-1
clone size: few
V gene: TRBV7-9
D gene: TRBD2
CDR3 DNA: TGTGCCAGCACTGTTGGAGCGGGAGAGGGTGAGCAGTTCTTC
CDR3 protein: CASTVGAGEGEQFF

J gene: TRBJ2-2
clone size: -
V gene: TRBV10-3
D gene: TRBD1
CDR3 DNA: TGTGCCATCAGTGGATTCCGGGACAGGGGGGTTCCTGAGGAGCTGTTTTTT
CDR3 protein: CAISGFRDRGVPEELFF

J gene: TRBJ1-1
clone size: -
V gene: TRBV20-1
D gene: -
CDR3 DNA: TGCAGTGCGAGGGACATTCACACTGAAGCTTTCTTT
CDR3 protein: CSARDIHTEAFF

J gene: TRBJ2-4
clone size: few
V gene: TRBV13
D gene: TRBD1
CDR3 DNA: TGTGCCAGCAGCTTACGACAGGGATACATTCAGTACTTC
CDR3 protein: CASSLRQGYIQYF

J gene: TRBJ2-1
clone size: few
V gene: TRBV20-1
D gene: TRBD2
CDR3 DNA: TGCAGTGCTAGAGATCGTAGACTAGCGGGAGCCAATGAGCAGTTCTTC
CDR3 protein: CSARDRRLAGANEQFF

J gene: TRBJ1-4
clone size: few
V gene: TRBV20-1
D gene: -
CDR3 DNA: TGCAGTGCCAGCCCCCGGGGAAAACTTTTTTTT
CDR3 protein: CSASPRGKLFF

J gene: TRBJ2-5
clone size: many
V gene: TRBV12-3/TRBV12-4
D gene: -
CDR3 DNA: TGTGCCAGCAGTTTCCGTTCGGAGACCCAGTACTTC
CDR3 protein: CASSFRSETQYF

J gene: TRBJ1-4
clone size: few
V gene: TRBV4-3
D gene: -
CDR3 DNA: TGCGCCAGCAGCCAATATTTTCGCGGGGATGAAAAACTGTTTTTT
CDR3 protein: CASSQYFRGDEKLFF

J gene: TRBJ2-1
clone size: few
V gene: TRBV20-1
D gene: -
CDR3 DNA: TGCAGTGCTAGTCGAACCCTCGGCGGTGACTACAATGAGCAGTTCTTC
CDR3 protein: CSASRTLGGDYNEQFF

J gene: TRBJ2-1
clone size: -
V gene: TRBV3-1
D gene: TRBD2
CDR3 DNA: TGTGCCAGCAGCCAGTTAGCGGGTGATTACAATGAGCAGTTCTTC
CDR3 protein: CASSQLAGDYNEQFF

J gene: TRBJ1-1
clone size: -
V gene: TRBV5-1
D gene: -
CDR3 DNA: TGCGCCAGCAGAACGGGGGACGTGAACACTGAAGCTTTCTTT
CDR3 protein: CASRTGDVNTEAFF

J gene: TRBJ1-5
clone size: many
V gene: TRBV7-9
D gene: -
CDR3 DNA: TGTGCCAGCAGCTTGGATGGGAGCAATCAGCCCCAGCATTTT
CDR3 protein: CASSLDGSNQPQHF

J gene: TRBJ2-1
clone size: -
V gene: TRBV5-6
D gene: TRBD2
CDR3 DNA: TGTGCCAGCAGTCCTGCTCCTACTAGCGCTGAGCAGTTCTTC
CDR3 protein: CASSPAPTSAEQFF

J gene: TRBJ2-1
clone size: few
V gene: TRBV5-1
D gene: TRBD2
CDR3 DNA: TGCGCCAGCAGCGGACGGACTAGCGGGCGCCTTAATGAGCAGTTCTTC
CDR3 protein: CASSGRTSGRLNEQFF

J gene: TRBJ2-1
clone size: many
V gene: TRBV30
D gene: -
CDR3 DNA: TGTGCCTGGAGTTGGGGGAATGAGCAGTTCTTC
CDR3 protein: CAWSWGNEQFF

J gene: TRBJ2-3
clone size: -
V gene: TRBV6-1
D gene: -
CDR3 DNA: TGTGCCAGCAAACGCAGCCCGGGAGATACGCAGTATTTT
CDR3 protein: CASKRSPGDTQYF

J gene: TRBJ2-7
clone size: -
V gene: TRBV20-1
D gene: TRBD1
CDR3 DNA: TGCAGTGCTAACAGGGGGAGAAACGAGCAGTACTTC
CDR3 protein: CSANRGRNEQYF

J gene: TRBJ2-7
clone size: once
V gene: TRBV30
D gene: TRBD2
CDR3 DNA: TGTGCCTGTCGGACTAGCGGGAGCTCCTACGAGCAGTACTTC
CDR3 protein: CACRTSGSSYEQYF

J gene: TRBJ2-5
clone size: -
V gene: TRBV7-9
D gene: -
CDR3 DNA: TGTGCCAGCAGGGAATCCATGGAGACCCAGTACTTC
CDR3 protein: CASRESMETQYF

J gene: TRBJ1-1
clone size: many
V gene: TRBV29-1
D gene: -
CDR3 DNA: TGCAGCGTTGCTTGGACAGCTTACACTGAAGCTTTCTTT
CDR3 protein: CSVAWTAYTEAFF

J gene: TRBJ2-3
clone size: -
V gene: TRBV20-1
D gene: -
CDR3 DNA: TGCAGTGCCCCATTCTTCGATACGCAGTATTTT
CDR3 protein: CSAPFFDTQYF

J gene: TRBJ2-3
clone size: -
V gene: TRBV12-3/TRBV12-4
D gene: -
CDR3 DNA: TGTGCCAGCAGTTTCAGCGGATTCACAGATACGCAGTATTTT
CDR3 protein: CASSFSGFTDTQYF

J gene: TRBJ2-7
clone size: few
V gene: TRBV5-1
D gene: TRBD2
CDR3 DNA: TGCGCCAGCAGGACGGGGGGGTTCCACGAGCAGTACTTC
CDR3 protein: CASRTGGFHEQYF

J gene: TRBJ2-3
clone size: -
V gene: TRBV5-1
D gene: -
CDR3 DNA: TGCGCCAGCACCCAAGGAGGGGGTGCAGATACGCAGTATTTT
CDR3 protein: CASTQGGGADTQYF

J gene: TRBJ2-4
clone size: -
V gene: TRBV12-3/TRBV12-4
D gene: TRBD1
CDR3 DNA: TGTGCCAGCAGGCCGACAGGGGTGAACATTCAGTACTTC
CDR3 protein: CASRPTGVNIQYF

J gene: TRBJ1-3
clone size: few
V gene: TRBV29-1
D gene: -
CDR3 DNA: TGCAGCGTTGATAATGGGGCTGGAAACACCATATATTTT
CDR3 protein: CSVDNGAGNTIYF

J gene: TRBJ2-2
clone size: -
V gene: TRBV7-9
D gene: -
CDR3 DNA: TGTGCCAGCAGCTTCCAGACGAACACCGGGGAGCTGTTTTTT
CDR3 protein: CASSFQTNTGELFF

J gene: TRBJ2-1
clone size: many
V gene: TRBV6-2/TRBV6-3
D gene: TRBD2
CDR3 DNA: TGTGCCAGCAGTTACTCCTCTCCTAGCGGGATTTACAATGAGCAGTTCTTC
CDR3 protein: CASSYSSPSGIYNEQFF

J gene: TRBJ2-3
clone size: few
V gene: TRBV5-4
D gene: -
CDR3 DNA: TGTGCCAGCAGCGATCCAGGCGGGCGGAATAGCACAGATACGCAGTATTTT
CDR3 protein: CASSDPGGRNSTDTQYF

J gene: TRBJ2-1
clone size: few
V gene: TRBV5-1
D gene: TRBD1
CDR3 DNA: TGCGCCAGCAGCGCCCGGGACAGGGGCTTTAATGAGCAGTTCTTC
CDR3 protein: CASSARDRGFNEQFF

J gene: TRBJ2-1
clone size: few
V gene: TRBV7-2
D gene: TRBD2
CDR3 DNA: TGTGCCAGCAGCCTCCGGAGCGGGATGAATGAGCAGTTCTTC
CDR3 protein: CASSLRSGMNEQFF

J gene: TRBJ2-7
clone size: -
V gene: TRBV24-1
D gene: -
CDR3 DNA: TGTGCCACCAACGTCGCGACCTCCTACGAGCAGTACTTC
CDR3 protein: CATNVATSYEQYF

J gene: TRBJ2-7
clone size: -
V gene: TRBV29-1
D gene: TRBD1
CDR3 DNA: TGCAGCGGTGCCGGACAGGGCTACGAGCAGTACTTC
CDR3 protein: CSGAGQGYEQYF

J gene: TRBJ2-3
clone size: few
V gene: TRBV5-1
D gene: TRBD2
CDR3 DNA: TGCGCCAGCAGCTTGGGTCTTGCGGGGGAGAGCACAGATACGCAGTATTTT
CDR3 protein: CASSLGLAGESTDTQYF

J gene: TRBJ2-2
clone size: once
V gene: TRBV19
D gene: -
CDR3 DNA: TGTGCCATAAGTAGGGGACCCGTCACCGGGGAGCTGTTTTTT
CDR3 protein: CAISRGPVTGELFF

J gene: TRBJ2-7
clone size: few
V gene: TRBV4-1
D gene: TRBD1
CDR3 DNA: TGCGCCAGCAGCCACGAAGGGACAGGGGGCTACGAGCAGTACTTC
CDR3 protein: CASSHEGTGGYEQYF

J gene: TRBJ2-5
clone size: few
V gene: TRBV29-1
D gene: -
CDR3 DNA: TGCAGCGTTGGGGCAGCCCAAGAGACCCAGTACTTC
CDR3 protein: CSVGAAQETQYF

J gene: TRBJ1-1
clone size: many
V gene: TRBV29-1
D gene: -
CDR3 DNA: TGCAGCGTTTTAGTGAACACTGAAGCTTTCTTT
CDR3 protein: CSVLVNTEAFF